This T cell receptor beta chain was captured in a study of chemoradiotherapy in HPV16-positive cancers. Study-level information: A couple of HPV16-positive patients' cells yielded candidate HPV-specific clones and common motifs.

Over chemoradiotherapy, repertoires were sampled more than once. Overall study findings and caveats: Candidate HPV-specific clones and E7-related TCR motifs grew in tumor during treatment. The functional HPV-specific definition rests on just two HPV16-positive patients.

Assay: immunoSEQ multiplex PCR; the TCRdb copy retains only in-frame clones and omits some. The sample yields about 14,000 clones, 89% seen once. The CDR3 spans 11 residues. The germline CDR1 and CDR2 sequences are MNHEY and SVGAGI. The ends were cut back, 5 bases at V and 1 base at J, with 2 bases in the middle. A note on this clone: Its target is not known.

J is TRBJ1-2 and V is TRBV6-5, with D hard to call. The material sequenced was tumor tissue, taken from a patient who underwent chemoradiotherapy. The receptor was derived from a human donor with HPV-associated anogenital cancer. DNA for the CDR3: TGTGCCAGCAGTCGTAACTATGGCTACACCTTC. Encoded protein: CASSRNYGYTF.